Below are 21 T cell receptor beta chains sequenced from a single sample in a study of T cells in women clearing cervical HPV infection. Sequencing was performed with immunoSEQ multiplex PCR; in TCRdb, only in-frame clones are kept and a portion is missing. The repertoire shows approximately 44,000 clones; the top ten hold approximately 1.3%. Sequenced sample: blood buffy coat. These receptors all stem from a woman aged 18-69 years with a cervical HPV16 infection that either progressed to CIN3+ or cleared (not recorded which).

Worth noting for this clone: The read finishes 3 residues shy of the CDR3 end, and the germline J gene is used to complete it. The chain employs TRBV7-6 and TRBJ2-3, with a tentative D call TRBD1 (6 bases). V was pared by 1 base and J by 1 base, with 9 bases between. Germline CDR1 reads SGHVS; CDR2 reads FNYEAQ. The CDR3 contains 15 residues. Incomplete CDR3 DNA: TGTGCCAGCAGCTTAGATTGGGGGCGCACAGATACG. It codes for CASSLDWGRTDT. The entire CDR3 protein reads CASSLDWGRTDTQYF.

Concerning this clone: An end of the junction does not agree with germline; a read error may underlie this. The read ends 3 residues shy of where the CDR3 ends; the end is completed using the germline J gene. V gene TRBV2 combines with J gene TRBJ2-7, with 8 bases that match TRBD2. The CDR3 runs 13 residues. Germline CDR1 reads SNHLY; CDR2 reads FYNNEI. CDR3 region: CASGDSGIYEQYF. CDR3 bases read: TGTGCCAGCGGTGATAGCGGGATCTACGAG.

The CDR3 protein is CASSQVGQGGNTIYF. CDR3 DNA (partial): TGTGCCAGCAGCCAAGTAGGACAGGGTGGAAACACC. The chain couples TRBV14 to TRBJ1-3; TRBD1 matches 8 bases. The CDR3 end is not reached by the read, which stops 3 residues before it; the germline J gene fills it in. This CDR3 has 15 amino acids. After removal of 1 base from V and 3 bases from J, the junction contained 2 bases not matched to a gene. Germline V lookup: CDR1 SGHDN, CDR2 FVKESK.

Concerning this clone: The read is 3 residues too short to cover the CDR3 end, so that end is filled in from the germline J gene. The chain links TRBV2 to TRBJ1-2; perhaps TRBD1 as D (5 bases). Germline CDR1 reads SNHLY; CDR2 reads FYNNEI. This CDR3 region has 13 residues. The CDR3: CASGGRSSYDYTF. Partial CDR3 DNA: TGTGCCAGCGGGGGGAGGAGCTCCTACGAC.

Of note for this clone: The observed sequence ends 3 residues before the CDR3 terminus, with the missing tail filled in from the germline J gene. This chain joins TRBV7-2 and TRBJ2-2; D may be TRBD1 (5 bases). This CDR3 region has 14 residues. From germline, CDR1 is SGHTA and CDR2 FQGNSA. Incomplete CDR3 DNA: TGTGCCAGCAGCACCAGACAGCGTAATGAAAAG. Translating gives CASSTRQRNEK. In full, the CDR3 reads CASSTRQRNEKLFF.

A word on this clone: One junction end disagrees with the germline gene, perhaps due to a read error. The CDR3 extends 3 residues past the end of the read, so its final part is completed from the germline J gene. This chain joins TRBV4-2 and TRBJ2-7, with 9 positions matching TRBD2. Germline V gene lookup returns CDR1 LGHNA and CDR2 YNFKEQ. CDR3 length: 15 residues. CDR3 protein: CASSQGTSYEGEQYF. Partial CDR3 DNA: TGCGCCAGCAGCCAAGGGACTAGCTATGAAGGCGAG.

Remarks on this clone: The CDR3 end lies 3 residues beyond the end of the read and is filled in from the germline J gene. The chain employs TRBV28 and TRBJ2-1; possibly TRBD1 for D (6 bases). The V and J ends lost 3 bases and 3 bases respectively, with 12 bases between them. The CDR3 is 15 amino acids. Germline V gene lookup returns CDR1 MDHEN and CDR2 SYDVKM. The sequenced part of the CDR3 DNA is TGTGCCAGCAGTTTTCAGGGGAAGTACTACAATGAG. Amino acid sequence: CASSFQGKYYNE. The entire CDR3 sequence reads CASSFQGKYYNEQFF.

Comment on this clone: Read data end 3 residues before the CDR3 end; the end is taken from the germline J gene. The chain uses TRBV5-4 and TRBJ2-5; TRBD2 agrees at 12 bases. The CDR3 sequence is 13 residues long. Germline lookup yields CDR1 SGHNT and CDR2 YYREEE (reference sequence). After removal of 5 bases from V and 5 bases from J, the junction contained 1 base not matched to a gene. This chain's CDR3 is CASRGTSGETQYF. The CDR3 bases that were read are TGTGCCAGCAGGGGGACTAGCGGGGAGACC. Complete variable domain (other parts from reference TRBV5-4 and TRBJ2-5): ETGVTQSPTHLIKTRGQQVTLRCSSQSGHNTVSWYQQALGQGPQFIFQYYREEENGRGNFPPRFSGLQFPNYSSELNVNALELDDSALYLCASRGTSGETQYFGPGTRLLVL.

About this clone itself: The read finishes 3 residues shy of the CDR3 end, and the germline J gene is used to complete it. The chain joins TRBV20-1 to TRBJ2-3, with D perhaps TRBD1 (6 bases). With 2 bases removed from V and 4 bases from J, the gap between germline ends came to 13 bases. The CDR3 is made up of 14 amino acids. CDR1 is DFQATT, CDR2 SNEGSKA, per germline (reference sequence). CDR3 protein: CSARLGGRADTQYF. CDR3 DNA (partial): TGCAGTGCTAGACTAGGGGGTAGAGCAGATACG.

Notes on this clone: The missing CDR3 end, 3 residues past where the read stops, is filled in from the germline J gene. V is TRBV20-1 and J is TRBJ1-3; no definite D call. CDR1 and CDR2 (germline): DFQATT, SNEGSKA (reference sequence). This CDR3 comprises 17 residues. V dropped 0 bases and J dropped 1 base, with 16 bases sitting between them. The chain's CDR3 is CSARDFGRGRSGNTIYF. CDR3 DNA, as far as it was read: TGCAGTGCTAGAGATTTTGGGCGGGGTCGGTCTGGAAACACC.

On this clone itself: The read stops 3 residues short of the end of the CDR3; the missing end is completed from the germline J gene. The chain links TRBV23-1 to TRBJ2-3, with TRBD2 matching 8 bases. TRBV23-1 is treated as an ORF (open reading frame) with a function not yet certain. V gave up 4 bases and J gave up 4 bases; unmatched junction bases: 10. The CDR3 is 16 amino acids. CDR3 DNA (partial): TGCGCCAGCAGTCCCCGGGGGGGGGCGCAGGCAGATACG. Its protein product is CASSPRGGAQADT. In full, the CDR3 reads CASSPRGGAQADTQYF.

Notes on this clone: The read finishes 3 residues shy of the CDR3 end, and the germline J gene is used to complete it. The chain employs TRBV29-1 and TRBJ2-2; D is possibly TRBD1 (5 bases). The CDR3 covers 12 residues. Trimming removed 4 bases at V and 5 bases at J, with 8 bases between. In germline, CDR1 is SQVTM, CDR2 ANQGSEA. The CDR3 bases that were read are TGCAGCGTTGGAAGGGGTACCGGGGAG. It yields the protein CSVGRGTGE. The whole CDR3 sequence is CSVGRGTGELFF.

Notes on this clone: The CDR3 is cut off 3 residues early in the read; its end comes from the germline J gene. This chain connects TRBV7-2 to TRBJ2-2; perhaps TRBD1 as D (5 bases). Germline values: CDR1 SGHTA, CDR2 FQGNSA. The CDR3 extends over 15 amino acids. V was clipped by 3 bases and J by 0 bases, with 8 bases between them. CDR3 DNA, as far as it was read: TGTGCCAGCAGCTTCTACAGGTCGAACACCGGGGAG. This translates into CASSFYRSNTGE. The CDR3 as a whole reads CASSFYRSNTGELFF.

Concerning this clone: The junction does not match germline at one end; this may be a read error. The read comes to an end 3 residues before the CDR3 does, leaving the germline J gene to fill in the end. The rearrangement joins TRBV30 to TRBJ2-1, with D tentatively TRBD1 (6 bases). Germline CDR1 is GTSNPN and CDR2 is SVGIG (reference sequence). The CDR3 totals 13 residues. CDR3 DNA (partial): TGTGCCGGGAGCCAGGGGAACTACAATGAG. The encoded protein is CAGSQGNYNE. The complete CDR3 protein is CAGSQGNYNEQFF.

Worth noting for this clone: The missing CDR3 end, 3 residues past where the read stops, is filled in from the germline J gene. V usage is TRBV30 and J usage is TRBJ1-1; 9 bases fit TRBD1. Trimming took 0 bases from V and 5 from J; bases not matched to a gene: 1. Per the germline V gene, CDR1 is GTSNPN and CDR2 is SVGIG (reference sequence). This CDR3 region has 13 residues. CDR3 DNA, as far as it was read: TGTGCCTGGAGTGTAGACAGGGGGACTGAA. Translation: CAWSVDRGTE. Given in full, the CDR3 is CAWSVDRGTEAFF.

About this clone itself: Read sequence stops 3 residues before the CDR3 end, and the germline J gene provides the missing end. The chain has TRBV18 and TRBJ1-2; D is perhaps TRBD1 (5 bases). Per the germline V gene, CDR1 is KGHSH and CDR2 is LQKENI. The CDR3 covers 16 residues. The CDR3 DNA, read in part, is TGTGCCAGCTCCCGACCGGGACTAGCGGGAACACCCGAC. Amino acids: CASSRPGLAGTPD. The full CDR3 protein reads CASSRPGLAGTPDYTF.

With regard to this clone: The read halts 3 residues ahead of the CDR3 end, with the missing end drawn from the germline J gene. The chain joins TRBV29-1 to TRBJ2-5; TRBD2 matches 10 bases. There are 15 residues in the CDR3. Germline values: CDR1 SQVTM, CDR2 ANQGSEA. V was clipped by 7 bases and J by 1 base; unmatched bases: 9. Partial CDR3 DNA: TGCAGCGCCCAGGGAGGGACTAGCGCCCAAGAGACC. Its translation is CSAQGGTSAQET. The CDR3 as a whole reads CSAQGGTSAQETQYF. The full variable domain, its missing parts supplied by reference TRBV29-1 and TRBJ2-5, is SAVISQKPSRDICQRGTSLTIQCQVDSQVTMMFWYRQQPGQSLTLIATANQGSEATYESGFVIDKFPISRPNLTFSTLTVSNMSPEDSSIYLCSAQGGTSAQETQYFGPGTRLLVL.

A note on this clone: The observed sequence ends 3 residues before the CDR3 terminus, with the missing tail filled in from the germline J gene. The J gene is TRBJ1-4, the V gene TRBV19; D is ambiguous. Per the germline V gene, CDR1 is LNHDA and CDR2 is SQIVND (reference sequence). The length of the CDR3 is 14 residues. V lost 3 bases, J lost 5 bases, and 10 bases lay in between. The CDR3 loop reads CASSIQVLNEKLFF. The covered CDR3 bases are TGTGCCAGTAGTATTCAGGTCTTGAATGAAAAA.

As to this clone: From the germline J gene comes the end of the CDR3, since the read stops 3 residues before it. This chain links TRBV18 with TRBJ1-1, with D hard to call. This CDR3 has 14 amino acids. V lost 2 bases and J 1 base, leaving 8 bases between the germline ends. The germline V gene encodes CDR1 KGHSH and CDR2 LQKENI. The CDR3 loop is CASSPGLKNTEAFF. The CDR3 bases that were read are TGTGCCAGCTCACCAGGGCTCAAGAACACTGAA.

Comments on this clone: Sequencing ends 3 residues short of the CDR3 end; the germline J gene provides the rest. The chain employs TRBV5-6 and TRBJ2-5; 7 bases align to TRBD2. The CDR3 has 15 residues. Germline V gene lookup returns CDR1 SGHDT and CDR2 YYEEEE. J gave up 2 bases and V 5 bases, and 9 bases lay outside the gene matches. The DNA read from the CDR3 is TGTGCCAGCAGACCTGGGGGGGGAACACAAGAGACC. This codes for CASRPGGGTQET. The complete CDR3 sequence is CASRPGGGTQETQYF.

With respect to this clone: The read comes to an end 3 residues before the CDR3 does, leaving the germline J gene to fill in the end. The V gene is TRBV2, the J gene TRBJ2-2, with 10 bases that match TRBD2. Germline V gives CDR1 SNHLY, CDR2 FYNNEI. V shed 7 bases and J 5 bases; nucleotides not matched to a gene: 1. The CDR3 is 13 residues long. The sequenced CDR3 bases are TGTGCCAGCAAGCGGGAGGGAACCGGGGAG. Translated, it gives CASKREGTGE. The whole CDR3 region reads CASKREGTGELFF.